This entry is about one TCR beta chain. Its antigen specificity is not known. Per-base quality was not reported, and no clone a single base away is much larger than it. Libraries were constructed by 5' RACE. Reads for this sample came from an Illumina HiSeq 2500. A second PCR of about 6 to 11 cycles was performed with a sample-barcoded 5' primer and a J-beta primer mix. A template-switch 5' adaptor carrying 12 random nucleotides introduced a unique molecular identifier onto each TCR beta cDNA molecule. At least 2.5 million CDR3-containing paired-end reads were obtained from each sample. All of the RNA was converted into first-strand cDNA using the Mint cDNA synthesis kit, with a TRBC-specific oligonucleotide serving as the primer. Following uracil-DNA glycosylase treatment, all cDNA underwent a first 18-cycle PCR with the universal primers M1SS and BC2_uni_R. The paper's data handling went like this. For normalization, 1 million high-quality reads, each with a distinct molecular identifier, were randomly selected from each sample. Reads with shared molecular identifiers were discarded instead of being binned into consensus sequences. MiTCR, with a Q25 quality threshold and the strictest error-elimination algorithm, was used for CDR3 identification, clonotype clustering and error correction. A nonparametric unseen species model using Euler transformation provided a lower-bound estimate of total TCR beta diversity. The public reads were reprocessed in TCRdb via fastp at Q25 and MiXCR, keeping in-frame beta chains. Rows are unified per CDR3 protein, each entry keeping the most common DNA and genes. TCRdb's processing, not the authors', yielded these V and J calls. For this sample the table gives around 1,600,000 distinct CDR3 sequences, of which 35% to 45% were detected only once. Over 3.5% of the sample comes from the top ten.

The sample comes from a study of blood T cells in healthy people across ages (dated by TCRdb to between 2015 and 2017). Study-wide context: In model experiments, template switching captured roughly one uniquely barcoded TCR beta cDNA molecule for every two T cells. To track age-related changes in TCR beta repertoire diversity, the study relied on deep sequencing normalized with unique cDNA molecular identifiers. For two donors (one aged 18 to 29 and one aged 80 or older), the study analyzed two additional independent replicas of 1 million unique cDNA reads from the same blood draw. The donors were divided into four age groups: young (average roughly 17 years), middle-aged (approximately 39), aged (about 60) and long-lived (nearly 85). To avoid experimental bias, donors of different ages were distributed randomly across sequencing lanes. Overall results and qualifications from the work: Estimates of total diversity based on one million sequenced T cells were regarded as lower bounds and as underestimates. The CMV infection status of donors was not known, potentially confounding age-related changes in expanded clonotypes. Observed TCR beta diversity correlated strongly with the percentage of naive T cells measured by flow cytometry. Compared with the aged group, the long-lived group had more naive CD4+ T cells, fewer expanded clones and increased TCR diversity, a pattern suggesting age selection. As age increased, observed TCR beta diversity per million T cells dropped in a roughly linear way, and a significant reduction was already evident by age 40. Since profiling was done on bulk unsorted PBMCs, naive and antigen-experienced compartments could not be conclusively compared.

Per the germline V gene, KGHDR is the CDR1 and SFDVKD is the CDR2. At the junction V is shortened by 4 bases and J by 4 bases; bases outside the gene matches: 12. The CDR3 covers 20 residues, taking in both the cysteine and the phenylalanine. The entry retains the CDR3 DNA only, 60 bases that are in frame from base 1. The donors were around 39 Caucasian individuals from Russia, aged about 6 to 95 years, who were systemically healthy. Each donor gave around 9 milliliters of peripheral blood, collected into EDTA-treated Vacutainer tubes. Ficoll-Paque density-gradient centrifugation was used to isolate PBMCs, with at least 6.5 million per sample. Trizol reagent was used to extract total RNA from the PBMCs, yielding at least 5.5 micrograms per sample. The percentages of naive CD45RAhigh/CD27high T cells were determined by flow cytometry on a PBMC aliquot from every donor.

Sequencing was done on a sample of blood. This sequence was found in a woman in her late teens or twenties in good health. The rearrangement combines TRBV24-1 with TRBJ2-2, with TRBD2 matching 15 junction bases. The DNA is TGTGCCACCAGTGACTATTTCGGACTAGCGGGAGGGCCAAGCACCGGGGAGCTGTTTTTT. Translated, this gives CATSDYFGLAGGPSTGELFF.